The 4 T cell receptor beta chains listed next were all sequenced from one sample in a study of T cell clonality in common variable immunodeficiency. Using immunoSEQ multiplex PCR, the repertoire was profiled, and TCRdb retains in-frame clones only, with some absent. The record shows around 45,000 clones for this sample, with no singletons present. The source material was peripheral blood mononuclear cells. The receptor source for this set is a person between 18 and 75 years old in good health.

This clone was recorded at least ten times. The part of the CDR3 DNA that was read is TGTGCCACTCAGGGGGCCGGGACAGGGGGAAAGACC. Protein product: CATQGAGTGGKT. In full, the CDR3 reads CATQGAGTGGKTQYF. This chain joins TRBV15 and TRBJ2-5, with 11 bases identical to TRBD1. Read data end 3 residues before the CDR3 end; the end is taken from the germline J gene. The germline V gene encodes CDR1 LNHNV and CDR2 YYDKDF (reference sequence). J was trimmed by 6 bases and V by 9 bases; bases with no gene match: 12. The CDR3 has 15 amino acids.

Of note for this clone: The read halts 3 residues ahead of the CDR3 end, with the missing end drawn from the germline J gene. The rearrangement joins TRBV7-9 to TRBJ2-2, with TRBD1 matching 11 bases. This CDR3 region has 15 residues. Germline V gene lookup returns CDR1 SEHNR and CDR2 FQNEAQ (reference sequence). CDR3 residues: CASSPGQGAREKLFF. The part of the CDR3 DNA that was read is TGTGCCAGCAGCCCCGGACAGGGGGCTCGAGAAAAG.

Comment on this clone: A read error is possible here, since a much larger clone lies one base away. The missing CDR3 end, 3 residues past where the read stops, is filled in from the germline J gene. V is TRBV18 and J is TRBJ2-2; TRBD1 might be the D (6 bases). This CDR3 is built from 18 residues. Germline V gives CDR1 KGHSH, CDR2 LQKENI. The sequenced CDR3 bases are TGTGCCAGCTCACCAGGAAATGGGGGCGCCCCTGGGGCCAACGTG. Protein sequence: CASSPGNGGAPGANV. The whole CDR3 is CASSPGNGGAPGANVLFF.

Many counts were recorded for this clone. The read is 3 residues too short to cover the CDR3 end, so that end is filled in from the germline J gene. The chain carries TRBV7-2 and TRBJ2-7; 9 bases agree with TRBD1. The J segment lost 5 bases and the V segment lost 6 bases, leaving 11 bases of the junction unmatched. This CDR3 is built from 15 residues. Germline CDR1 reads SGHTA; CDR2 reads FQGNSA. CDR3 DNA (partial): TGTGCCAGCAGTTCCGCCGGGACAGGGATCCACGAG. Translating it yields CASSSAGTGIHE. The full CDR3 reads CASSSAGTGIHEQYF.